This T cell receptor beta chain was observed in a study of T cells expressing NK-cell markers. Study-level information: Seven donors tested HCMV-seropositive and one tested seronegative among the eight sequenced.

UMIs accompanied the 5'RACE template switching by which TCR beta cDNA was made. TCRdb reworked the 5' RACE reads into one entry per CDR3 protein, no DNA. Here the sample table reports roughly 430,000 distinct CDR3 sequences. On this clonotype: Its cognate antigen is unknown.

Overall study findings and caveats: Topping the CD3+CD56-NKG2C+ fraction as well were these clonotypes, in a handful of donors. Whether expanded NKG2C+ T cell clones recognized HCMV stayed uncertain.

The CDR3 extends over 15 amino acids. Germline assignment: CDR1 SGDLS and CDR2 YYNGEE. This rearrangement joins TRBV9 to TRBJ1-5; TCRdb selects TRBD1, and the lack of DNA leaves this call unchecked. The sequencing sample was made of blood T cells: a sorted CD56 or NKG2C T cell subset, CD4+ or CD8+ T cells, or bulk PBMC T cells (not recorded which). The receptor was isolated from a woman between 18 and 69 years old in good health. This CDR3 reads CASSLRRQYNQPQHF.